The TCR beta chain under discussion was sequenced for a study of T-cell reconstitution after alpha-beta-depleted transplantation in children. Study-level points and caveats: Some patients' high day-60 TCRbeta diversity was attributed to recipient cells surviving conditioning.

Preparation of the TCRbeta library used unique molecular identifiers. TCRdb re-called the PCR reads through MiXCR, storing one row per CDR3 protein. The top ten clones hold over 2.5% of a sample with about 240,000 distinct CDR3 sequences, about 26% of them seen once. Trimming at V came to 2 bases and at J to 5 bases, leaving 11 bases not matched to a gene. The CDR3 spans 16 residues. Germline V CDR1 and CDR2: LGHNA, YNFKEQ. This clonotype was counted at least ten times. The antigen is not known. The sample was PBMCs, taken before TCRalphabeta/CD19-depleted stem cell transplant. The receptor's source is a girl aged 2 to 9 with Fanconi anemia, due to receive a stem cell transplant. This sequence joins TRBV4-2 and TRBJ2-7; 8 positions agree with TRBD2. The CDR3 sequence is CASSQQKGTSPHEQYF. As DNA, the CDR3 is TGTGCCAGCAGCCAACAGAAAGGGACTAGTCCCCACGAGCAGTACTTC.